Reported below is one T cell receptor beta chain. The antigen this receptor binds is unknown. Per-base qualities were not stored, and no clone one base away is much larger. The TCR beta CDR3 regions were amplified from the RNA transcripts. The first round of RT-PCR for the TCR CDR3 was performed with the HTBI primer set and the Qiagen OneStep RT-PCR kit. Libraries were constructed in a second round of multiplex PCR, after which size selection and purification were performed. Sequencing of the libraries was done on an Illumina HiSeq2000 using paired-end 100 bp reads. Processing in the source paper ran as follows. SOAPnuke was used to process the raw data, throwing out any read that contained adapters or uncalled bases, had a mean Phred below 15, or lacked an exact constant-primer or identifier match. COPE v1.2.5 was used to merge the high-quality paired reads, and each unique nucleotide sequence was defined as a clonotype. Clonotypes were aligned to IMGT TRBV, TRBD and TRBJ reference segments using MiTCR v1.1. The analysis was restricted to V-J combinations with a frequency above 0.0001, which together covered around 99% of the repertoires. The TCS score was defined as F50 (clonal expansion) divided by E x V (chaos), with BLOSUM62-based TCRdist calculated between CDR3 peptides within each V-J. Welch's t-statistics and random forest reduced some 510 V-J features to 13, which were used in a naive Bayes classifier (R e1071). The similarity between thyroid and blood repertoires was quantified using the Morisita-Horn index. TCRdb took the public reads, trimmed them with fastp at Q25, ran MiXCR for clone calling and kept in-frame beta chains. Each CDR3 protein gets just one entry, which takes the most common genes and DNA from the rows behind it. These V and J calls rely on TCRdb rather than the paper's analysis. The sample includes tens of thousands of distinct CDR3 sequences, with around 52% observed a single time. The ten largest clones capture around a quarter of the sample.

CDR1 and CDR2 (LNHDA, SQIVND) derive from the germline V gene (reference sequence). From the cysteine up to the phenylalanine, the CDR3 has a length of 14 residues. The kept DNA is CDR3 alone, 42 bases in frame from the first base. V was cut back by 8 bases and J by 0 bases, leaving a gap of 11 bases between them. In the ophthalmopathy patients, disease was moderately to severely active, with a Clinical Activity Score of 3 or more, a NOSPECS grade of 4 or more, and a duration of less than 3 months. Patients with uncontrolled infections, other autoimmune diseases, pregnancy or lactation were excluded. Diagnoses were based on clinical symptoms, serum thyroxine and TRAb, thyroid ultrasound and orbital computed tomography. PBMCs were separated from roughly 10 ml of fresh peripheral blood using Ficoll-Paque density gradient centrifugation. Total RNA was extracted using Trizol reagent, and RNA quality was assessed on an Agilent 2100 Bioanalyzer.

The entry originates in a study of T cells in Graves' hyperthyroidism and ophthalmopathy (dated by TCRdb to the late 2010s). The study in broad terms: Peripheral blood samples were taken at initial diagnosis, before any treatment was given. The paper reports TCR Vbeta CDR3 sequencing of approximately 130 peripheral blood samples: under 45 ophthalmopathy, fewer than 80 hyperthyroidism and approximately 17 progressor patients. For training and testing, the 100 patients in the discovery cohort were randomly divided in a 7:3 ratio. Prospective prediction of ophthalmopathy was tested in an independent validation cohort consisting of about 20 hyperthyroidism patients and more than 15 patients who later progressed to ophthalmopathy. After sampling, hyperthyroidism patients received methimazole starting at 30 mg daily, and ophthalmopathy patients received high-dose intravenous methylprednisolone. TCR V-J signatures able to tell the groups apart were searched for in a discovery cohort of 90 to 100 patients, of whom approximately 40 had Graves' ophthalmopathy and around 56 had stable Graves' hyperthyroidism. In about 6 Graves' hyperthyroidism patients, the study also compared T-cell repertoires from thyroid tissue with T-cell repertoires from blood. The full study reports these points: Sample size was not statistically predetermined, and blinding of investigators to group allocation was not performed. In validation, progression to ophthalmopathy was predicted by the model with approximately 67% sensitivity and roughly 72% specificity, a median of roughly 6.4 months before onset. Most expanded thyroid clonotypes (frequency above 0.001) were also found in blood, which suggests that blood repertoires may mirror thyroid immune responses. In cross-validation, a model built on a 13 V-J signature told ophthalmopathy apart from stable hyperthyroidism with under 90% sensitivity and roughly 81% specificity, and in testing the same model reached 80%/75%.

Sequenced input: blood. The sequence was collected from a woman aged 40-49 years with Graves' ophthalmopathy. The rearranged segments are TRBV19 and TRBJ1-3; the D gene is unclear. The DNA is TGTGCCAGTCTCAGGATGTCCTCTGGAAACACCATATATTTT. Its protein is CASLRMSSGNTIYF.